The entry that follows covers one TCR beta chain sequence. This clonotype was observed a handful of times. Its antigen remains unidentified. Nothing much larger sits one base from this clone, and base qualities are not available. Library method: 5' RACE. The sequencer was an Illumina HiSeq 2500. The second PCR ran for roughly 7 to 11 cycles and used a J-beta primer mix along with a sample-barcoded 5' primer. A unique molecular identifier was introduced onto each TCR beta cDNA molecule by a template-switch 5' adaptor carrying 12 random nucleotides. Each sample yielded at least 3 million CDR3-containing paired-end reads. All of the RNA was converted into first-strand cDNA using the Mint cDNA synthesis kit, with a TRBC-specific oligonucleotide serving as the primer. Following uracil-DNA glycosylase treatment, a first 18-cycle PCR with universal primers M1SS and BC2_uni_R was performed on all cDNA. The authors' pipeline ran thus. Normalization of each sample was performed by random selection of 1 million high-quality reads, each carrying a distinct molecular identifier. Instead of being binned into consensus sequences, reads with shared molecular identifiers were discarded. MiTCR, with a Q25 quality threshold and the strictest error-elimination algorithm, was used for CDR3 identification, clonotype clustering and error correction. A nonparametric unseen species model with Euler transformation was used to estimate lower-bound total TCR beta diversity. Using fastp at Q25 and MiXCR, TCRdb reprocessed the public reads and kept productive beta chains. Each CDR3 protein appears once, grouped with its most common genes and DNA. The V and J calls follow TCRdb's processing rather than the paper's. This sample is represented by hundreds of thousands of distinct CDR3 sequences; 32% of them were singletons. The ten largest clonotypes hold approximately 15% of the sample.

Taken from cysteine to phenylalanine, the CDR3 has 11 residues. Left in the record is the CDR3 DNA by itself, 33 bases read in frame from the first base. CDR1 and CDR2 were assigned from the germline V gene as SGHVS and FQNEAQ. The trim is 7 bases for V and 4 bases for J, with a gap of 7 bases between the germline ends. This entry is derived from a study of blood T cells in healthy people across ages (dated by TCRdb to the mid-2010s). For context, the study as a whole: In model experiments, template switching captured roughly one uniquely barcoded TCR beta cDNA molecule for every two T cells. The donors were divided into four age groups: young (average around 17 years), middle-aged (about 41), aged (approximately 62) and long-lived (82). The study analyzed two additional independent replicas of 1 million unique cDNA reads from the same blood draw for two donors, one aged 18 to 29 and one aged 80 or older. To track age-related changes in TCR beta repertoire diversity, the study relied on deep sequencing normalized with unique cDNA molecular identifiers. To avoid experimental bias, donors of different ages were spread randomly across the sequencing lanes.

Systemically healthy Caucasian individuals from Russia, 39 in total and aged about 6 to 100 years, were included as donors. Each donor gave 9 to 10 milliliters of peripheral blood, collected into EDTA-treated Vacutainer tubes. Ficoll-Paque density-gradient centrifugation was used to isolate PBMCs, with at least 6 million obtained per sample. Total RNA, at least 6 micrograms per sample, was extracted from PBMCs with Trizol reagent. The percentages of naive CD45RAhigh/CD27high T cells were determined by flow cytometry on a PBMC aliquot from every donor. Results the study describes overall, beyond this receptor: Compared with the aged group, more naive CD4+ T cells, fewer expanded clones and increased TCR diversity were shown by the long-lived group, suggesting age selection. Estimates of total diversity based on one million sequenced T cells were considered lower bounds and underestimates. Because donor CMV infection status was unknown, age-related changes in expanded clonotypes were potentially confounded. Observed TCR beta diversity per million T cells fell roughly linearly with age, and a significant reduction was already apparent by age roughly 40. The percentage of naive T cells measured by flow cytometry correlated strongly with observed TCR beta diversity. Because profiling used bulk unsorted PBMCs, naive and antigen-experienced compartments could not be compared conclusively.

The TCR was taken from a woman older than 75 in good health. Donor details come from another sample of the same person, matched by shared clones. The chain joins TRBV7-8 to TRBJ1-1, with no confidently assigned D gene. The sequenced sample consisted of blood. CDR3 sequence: CASTGSTEAFF. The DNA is TGTGCCAGCACCGGATCCACTGAAGCTTTCTTT.